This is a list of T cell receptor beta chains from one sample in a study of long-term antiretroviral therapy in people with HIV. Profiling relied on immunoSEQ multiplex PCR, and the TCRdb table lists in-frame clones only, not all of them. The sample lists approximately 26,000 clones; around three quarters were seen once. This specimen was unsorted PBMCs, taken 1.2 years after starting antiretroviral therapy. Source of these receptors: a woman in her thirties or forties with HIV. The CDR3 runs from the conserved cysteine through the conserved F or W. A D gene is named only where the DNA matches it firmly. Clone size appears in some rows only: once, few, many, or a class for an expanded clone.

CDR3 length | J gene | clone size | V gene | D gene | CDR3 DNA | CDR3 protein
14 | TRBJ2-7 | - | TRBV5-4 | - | TGTGCCAGCAGCTTGGACAGGGACTTTGGCGAGCAGTACTTC | CASSLDRDFGEQYF
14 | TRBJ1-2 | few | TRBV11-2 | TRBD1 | TGTGCCAGCAGTCCCGACAGGGGGGACTATGGCTACACCTTC | CASSPDRGDYGYTF
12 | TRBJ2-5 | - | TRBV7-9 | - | TGTGCCAGCAGCCCTACCGGTTGGACCCAGTACTTC | CASSPTGWTQYF
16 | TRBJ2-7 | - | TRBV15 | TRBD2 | TGTGCCACCAGCAGAGATGAGGCTAGCGGGGCCTACGAGCAGTACTTC | CATSRDEASGAYEQYF
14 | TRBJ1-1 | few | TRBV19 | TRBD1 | TGTGCCAGTAATATGGTGTTCCGGGACAGTGGAGCTTTCTTT | CASNMVFRDSGAFF
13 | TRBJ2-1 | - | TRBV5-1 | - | TGCGCCAGCAGCTTGTCCAGGGACAATGAGCAGTTCTTC | CASSLSRDNEQFF
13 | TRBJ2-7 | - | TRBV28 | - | TGTGCCAGCCTGTCGAGGGGCTCCTACGAGCAGTACTTC | CASLSRGSYEQYF
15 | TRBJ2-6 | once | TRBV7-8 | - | TGTGCCAGCAGCCGCTTGACCTCTGGGGCCAACGTCCTGACTTTC | CASSRLTSGANVLTF
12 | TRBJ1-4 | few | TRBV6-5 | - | TGTGCCACCAGGGGAGTTAATGAAAAACTGTTTTTT | CATRGVNEKLFF
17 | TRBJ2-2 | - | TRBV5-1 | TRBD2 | TGCGCCAGCAGGATGAGTACTAGCGGGAGTCGCACCGGGGAGCTGTTTTTT | CASRMSTSGSRTGELFF
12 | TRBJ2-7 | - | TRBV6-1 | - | TGTGCCAGCAGCCAAAGGTGGAACGAGCAGTACTTC | CASSQRWNEQYF
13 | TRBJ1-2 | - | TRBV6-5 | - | TGTGCCAGCAGTTACGGGCAGGCATATGGCTACACCTTC | CASSYGQAYGYTF
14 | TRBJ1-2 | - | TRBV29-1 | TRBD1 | TGCAGCGTTGAGGGGCAGGGGGGATACTATGGCTACACCTTC | CSVEGQGGYYGYTF
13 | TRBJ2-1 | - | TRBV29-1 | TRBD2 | TGCAGCGTCCGGACTAGCACCTACAATGAGCAGTTCTTC | CSVRTSTYNEQFF
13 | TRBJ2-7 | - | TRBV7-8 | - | TGTGCCAGCAGCTTAGAGCGGGCTTACGAGCAGTACTTC | CASSLERAYEQYF
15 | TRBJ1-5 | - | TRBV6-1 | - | TGTGCCAGCAGTGTACAGATTAGTAGCAATCAGCCCCAGCATTTT | CASSVQISSNQPQHF
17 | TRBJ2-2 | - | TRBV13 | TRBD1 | TGTGCCAGCCGCCCCCCTACAGGGGAAACTAGTGCCGGGGAGCTGTTTTTT | CASRPPTGETSAGELFF
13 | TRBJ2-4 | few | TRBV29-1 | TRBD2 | TGCAGCGTTGTGGGACTAGGCGAAAACATTCAGTACTTC | CSVVGLGENIQYF
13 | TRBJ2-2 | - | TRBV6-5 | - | TGTGCCAGCAGTTACTCGTCTCCCGGGGAGCTGTTTTTT | CASSYSSPGELFF